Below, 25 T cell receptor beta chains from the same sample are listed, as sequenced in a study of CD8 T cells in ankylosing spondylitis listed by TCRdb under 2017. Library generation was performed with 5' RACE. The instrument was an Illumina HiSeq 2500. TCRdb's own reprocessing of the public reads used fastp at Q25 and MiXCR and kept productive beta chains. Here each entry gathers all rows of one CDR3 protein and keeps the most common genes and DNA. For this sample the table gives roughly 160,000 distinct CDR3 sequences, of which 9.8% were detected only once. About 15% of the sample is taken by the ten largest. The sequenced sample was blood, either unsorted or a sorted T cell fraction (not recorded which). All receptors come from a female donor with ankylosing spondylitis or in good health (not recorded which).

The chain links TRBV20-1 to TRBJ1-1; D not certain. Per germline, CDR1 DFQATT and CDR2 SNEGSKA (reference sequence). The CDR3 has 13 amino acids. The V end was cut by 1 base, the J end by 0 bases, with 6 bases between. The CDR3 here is CSARVPMNTEAFF. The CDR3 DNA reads TGCAGTGCTAGAGTCCCCATGAACACTGAAGCTTTCTTT.

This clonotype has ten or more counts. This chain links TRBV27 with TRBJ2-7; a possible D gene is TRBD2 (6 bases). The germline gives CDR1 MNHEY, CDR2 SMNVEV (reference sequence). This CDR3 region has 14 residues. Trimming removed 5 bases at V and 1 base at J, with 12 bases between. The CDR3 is CASSPSGPSYEQYF. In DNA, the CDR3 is TGTGCCAGCAGTCCAAGCGGGCCTTCCTACGAGCAGTACTTC.

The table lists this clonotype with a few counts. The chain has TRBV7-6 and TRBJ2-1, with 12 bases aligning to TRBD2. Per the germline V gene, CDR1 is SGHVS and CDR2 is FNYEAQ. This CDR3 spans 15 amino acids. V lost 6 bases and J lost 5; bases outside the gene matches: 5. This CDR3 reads CASSSLAGGDNEQFF. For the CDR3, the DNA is TGTGCCAGCAGTTCTCTAGCGGGAGGGGACAATGAGCAGTTCTTC.

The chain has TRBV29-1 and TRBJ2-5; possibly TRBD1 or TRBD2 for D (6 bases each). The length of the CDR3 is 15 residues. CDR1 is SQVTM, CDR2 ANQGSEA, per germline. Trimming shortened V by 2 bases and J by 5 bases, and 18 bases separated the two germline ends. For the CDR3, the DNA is TGCAGCGTTGAAAGGGGGGCGAAGGGTGGGGAGACCCAGTACTTC. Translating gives CSVERGAKGGETQYF.

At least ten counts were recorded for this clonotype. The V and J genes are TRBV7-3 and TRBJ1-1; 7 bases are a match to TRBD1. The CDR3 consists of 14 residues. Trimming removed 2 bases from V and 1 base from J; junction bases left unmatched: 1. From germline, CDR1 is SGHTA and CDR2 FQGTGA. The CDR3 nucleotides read TGTGCCAGCAGCTTACAGGGGGGGAACACTGAAGCTTTCTTT. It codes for CASSLQGGNTEAFF.

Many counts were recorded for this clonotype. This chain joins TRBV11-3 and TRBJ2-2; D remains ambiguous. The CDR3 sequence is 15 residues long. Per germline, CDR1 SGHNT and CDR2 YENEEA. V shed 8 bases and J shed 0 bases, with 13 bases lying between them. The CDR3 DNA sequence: TGTGCCAGCTCTCCGTCCCGAACGAACACCGGGGAGCTGTTTTTT. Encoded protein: CASSPSRTNTGELFF.

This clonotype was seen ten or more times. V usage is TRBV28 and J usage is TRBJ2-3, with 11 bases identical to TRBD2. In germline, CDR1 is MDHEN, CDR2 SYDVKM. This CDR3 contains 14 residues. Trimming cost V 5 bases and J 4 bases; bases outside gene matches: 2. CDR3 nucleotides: TGTGCCAGCAGTCCACTAGCGGGAGCAGATACGCAGTATTTT. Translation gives CASSPLAGADTQYF.

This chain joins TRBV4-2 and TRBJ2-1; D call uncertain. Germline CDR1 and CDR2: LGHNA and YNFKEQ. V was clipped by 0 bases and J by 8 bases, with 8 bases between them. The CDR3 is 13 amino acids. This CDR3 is CASSQDLGDEQFF. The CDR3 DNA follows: TGTGCCAGCAGCCAAGATCTTGGTGATGAGCAGTTCTTC.

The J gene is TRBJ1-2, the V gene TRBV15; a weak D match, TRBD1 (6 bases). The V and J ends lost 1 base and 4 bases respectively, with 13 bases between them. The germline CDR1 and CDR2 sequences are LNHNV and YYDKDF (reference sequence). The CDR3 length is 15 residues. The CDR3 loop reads CATSRVQGFPYGYTF. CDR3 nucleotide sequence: TGTGCCACCAGCAGAGTACAGGGATTCCCCTATGGCTACACCTTC.

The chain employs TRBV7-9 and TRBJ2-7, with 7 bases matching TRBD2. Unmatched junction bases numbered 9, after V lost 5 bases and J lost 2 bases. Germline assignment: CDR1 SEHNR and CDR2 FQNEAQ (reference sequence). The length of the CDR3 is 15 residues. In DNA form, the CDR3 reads TGTGCCAGCAGCCCAGCCCGAGCGGGAACCTACGAGCAGTACTTC. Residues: CASSPARAGTYEQYF.

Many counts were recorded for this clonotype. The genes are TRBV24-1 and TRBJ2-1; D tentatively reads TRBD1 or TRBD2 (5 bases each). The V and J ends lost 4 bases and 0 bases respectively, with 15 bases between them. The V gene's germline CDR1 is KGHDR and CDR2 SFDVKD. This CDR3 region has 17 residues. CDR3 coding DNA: TGTGCCACCAGTGACCAGAGGGATAGGGGCTCCTACAATGAGCAGTTCTTC. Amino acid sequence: CATSDQRDRGSYNEQFF.

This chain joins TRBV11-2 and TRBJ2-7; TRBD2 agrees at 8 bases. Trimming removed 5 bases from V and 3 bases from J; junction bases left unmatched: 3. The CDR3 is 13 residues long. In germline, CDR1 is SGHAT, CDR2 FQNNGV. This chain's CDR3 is CASSESGSYEQYF. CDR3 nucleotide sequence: TGTGCCAGCAGCGAAAGCGGGAGCTACGAGCAGTACTTC.

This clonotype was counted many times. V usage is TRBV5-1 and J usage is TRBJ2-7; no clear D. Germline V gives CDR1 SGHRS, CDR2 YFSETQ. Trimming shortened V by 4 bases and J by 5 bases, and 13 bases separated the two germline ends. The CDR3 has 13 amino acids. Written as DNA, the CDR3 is TGCGCCAGCAGCCAGTCTCCGGAGAACGAGCAGTACTTC. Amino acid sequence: CASSQSPENEQYF.

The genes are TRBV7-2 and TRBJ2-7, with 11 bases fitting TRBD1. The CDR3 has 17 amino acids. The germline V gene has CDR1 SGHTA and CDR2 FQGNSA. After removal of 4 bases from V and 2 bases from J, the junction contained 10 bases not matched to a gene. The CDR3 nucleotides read TGTGCCAGCAGCTATTATACGAGGGGACAGGGGGCCTACGAGCAGTACTTC. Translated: CASSYYTRGQGAYEQYF.

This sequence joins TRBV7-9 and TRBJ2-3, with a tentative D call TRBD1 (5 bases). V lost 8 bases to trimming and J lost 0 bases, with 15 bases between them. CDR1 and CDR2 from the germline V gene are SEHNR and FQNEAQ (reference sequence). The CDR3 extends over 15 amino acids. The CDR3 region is CASLPIGASTDTQYF. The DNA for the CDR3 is TGTGCCAGCCTCCCCATAGGGGCGAGCACAGATACGCAGTATTTT. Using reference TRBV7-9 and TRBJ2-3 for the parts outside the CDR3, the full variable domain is DTGVSQNPRHKITKRGQNVTFRCDPISEHNRLYWYRQTLGQGPEFLTYFQNEAQLEKSRLLSDRFSAERPKGSFSTLEIQRTEQGDSAMYLCASLPIGASTDTQYFGPGTRLTVL.

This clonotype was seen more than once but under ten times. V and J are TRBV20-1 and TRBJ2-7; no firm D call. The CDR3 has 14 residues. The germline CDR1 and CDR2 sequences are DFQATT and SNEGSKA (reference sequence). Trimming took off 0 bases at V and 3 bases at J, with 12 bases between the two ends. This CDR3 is CSARDPDPDYEQYF. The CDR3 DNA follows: TGCAGTGCTAGAGATCCGGACCCCGACTACGAGCAGTACTTC.

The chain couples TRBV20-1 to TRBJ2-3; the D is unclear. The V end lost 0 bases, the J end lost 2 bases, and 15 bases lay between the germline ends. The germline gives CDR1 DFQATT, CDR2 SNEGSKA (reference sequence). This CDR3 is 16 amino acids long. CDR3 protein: CSARDHGYRYTDTQYF. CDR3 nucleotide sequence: TGCAGTGCTAGAGATCACGGCTACCGTTACACAGATACGCAGTATTTT.

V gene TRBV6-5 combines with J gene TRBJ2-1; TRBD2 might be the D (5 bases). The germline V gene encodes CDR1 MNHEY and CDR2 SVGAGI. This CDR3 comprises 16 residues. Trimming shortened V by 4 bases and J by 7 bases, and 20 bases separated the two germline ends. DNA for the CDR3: TGTGCCAGCAGTTGGGTAGCCTCCCCCACGGGGAATGAGCAGTTCTTC. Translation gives CASSWVASPTGNEQFF.

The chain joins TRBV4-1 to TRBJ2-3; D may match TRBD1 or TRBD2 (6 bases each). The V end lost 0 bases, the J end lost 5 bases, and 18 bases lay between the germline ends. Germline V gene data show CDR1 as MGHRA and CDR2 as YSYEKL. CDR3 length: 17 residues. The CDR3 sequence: CASSQEGGGEGRDTQYF. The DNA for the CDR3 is TGCGCCAGCAGCCAAGAAGGGGGAGGAGAGGGGCGAGATACGCAGTATTTT.

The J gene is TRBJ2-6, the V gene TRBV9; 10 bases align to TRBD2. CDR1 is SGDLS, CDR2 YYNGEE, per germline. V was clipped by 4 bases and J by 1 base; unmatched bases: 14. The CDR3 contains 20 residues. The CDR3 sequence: CASSHPWEREGRSGANVLTF. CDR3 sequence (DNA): TGTGCCAGCAGCCACCCCTGGGAGCGGGAGGGGAGGTCTGGGGCCAACGTCCTGACTTTC. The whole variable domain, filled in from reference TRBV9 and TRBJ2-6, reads DSGVTQTPKHLITATGQRVTLRCSPRSGDLSVYWYQQSLDQGLQFLIQYYNGEERAKGNILERFSAQQFPDLHSELNLSSLELGDSALYFCASSHPWEREGRSGANVLTFGAGSRLTVL.

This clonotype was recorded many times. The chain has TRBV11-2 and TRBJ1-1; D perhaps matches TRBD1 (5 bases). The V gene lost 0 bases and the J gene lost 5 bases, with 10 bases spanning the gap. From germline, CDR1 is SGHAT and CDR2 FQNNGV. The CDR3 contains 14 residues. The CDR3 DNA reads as TGTGCCAGCAGCTTAGAGGGGTGGGGGACTGAAGCTTTCTTT. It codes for CASSLEGWGTEAFF.

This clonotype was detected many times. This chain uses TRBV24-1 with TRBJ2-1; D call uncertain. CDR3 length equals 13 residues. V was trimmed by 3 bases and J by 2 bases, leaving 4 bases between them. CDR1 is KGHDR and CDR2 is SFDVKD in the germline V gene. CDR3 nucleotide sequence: TGTGCCACCAGTGATAGCACCTACAATGAGCAGTTCTTC. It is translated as CATSDSTYNEQFF.

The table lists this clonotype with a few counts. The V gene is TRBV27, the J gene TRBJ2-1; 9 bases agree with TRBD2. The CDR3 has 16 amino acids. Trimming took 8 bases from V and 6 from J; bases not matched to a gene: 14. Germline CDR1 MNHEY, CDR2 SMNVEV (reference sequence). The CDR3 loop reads CASGPQAGGGGNEQFF. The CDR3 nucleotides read TGTGCCAGCGGCCCTCAGGCGGGGGGGGGCGGCAATGAGCAGTTCTTC.

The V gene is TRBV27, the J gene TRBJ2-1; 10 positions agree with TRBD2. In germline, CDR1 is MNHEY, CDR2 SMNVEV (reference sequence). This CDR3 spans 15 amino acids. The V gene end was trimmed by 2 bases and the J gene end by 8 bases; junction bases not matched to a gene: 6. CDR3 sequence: CASSLVLAGDHEQFF. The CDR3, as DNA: TGTGCCAGCAGTTTAGTCCTAGCGGGGGATCATGAGCAGTTCTTC.

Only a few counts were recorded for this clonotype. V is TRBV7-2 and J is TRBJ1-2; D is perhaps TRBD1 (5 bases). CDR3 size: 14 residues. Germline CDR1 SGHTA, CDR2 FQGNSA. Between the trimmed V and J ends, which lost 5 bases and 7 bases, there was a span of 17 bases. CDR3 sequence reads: CASSQSPEGPGYTF. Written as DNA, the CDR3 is TGTGCCAGCAGCCAATCCCCGGAGGGGCCTGGCTACACCTTC.